The present TCR beta chain was sequenced within a study of CD8 T cells in ankylosing spondylitis. Study outcomes and limitations: Disease-linked clones proved CD8+ and comparatively uncommon in peripheral blood. Among TCR beta sequences, a motif of roughly 8 highly homologous variants appeared characteristic of ankylosing spondylitis blood.

As regards this clonotype: Its cognate antigen is unknown.

One entry per CDR3 protein, called by TCRdb with MiXCR from the 5' RACE reads. Of a few hundred thousand distinct CDR3 sequences in the sample, under 20% are singletons; the top ten hold over 25%. Germline-derived CDR1 and CDR2 are SQVTM and ANQGSEA. This CDR3 spans 12 amino acids. Trimming stripped 0 bases from V and 5 bases from J, with 8 bases between. Sequenced sample: blood, either unsorted or a sorted T cell fraction (not recorded which). The V call is TRBV29-1, the J call TRBJ2-7; D possibly corresponds to TRBD2 (5 bases). This TCR was recovered from a male donor with ankylosing spondylitis or in good health (not recorded which). For the CDR3, the DNA is TGCAGCGTTGAAGATCACGGGGACGAGCAGTACTTC. It yields the protein CSVEDHGDEQYF.